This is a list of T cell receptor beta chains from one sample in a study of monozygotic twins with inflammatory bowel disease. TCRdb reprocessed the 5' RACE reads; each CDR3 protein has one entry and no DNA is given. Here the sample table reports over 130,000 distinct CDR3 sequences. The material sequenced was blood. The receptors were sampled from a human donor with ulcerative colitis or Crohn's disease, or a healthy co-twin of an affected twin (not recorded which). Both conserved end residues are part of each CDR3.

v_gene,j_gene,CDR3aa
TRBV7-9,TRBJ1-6,CASSLEQGSGNSPLHF
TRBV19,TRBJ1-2,CASSISDSYGYTF
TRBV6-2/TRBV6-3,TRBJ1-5,CASSYSTGAQPQHF
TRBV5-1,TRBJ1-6,CASSLASGGGNSPLHF
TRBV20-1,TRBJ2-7,CSAPPTGTYEQYF
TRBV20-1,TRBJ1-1,CSARWNTEAFF
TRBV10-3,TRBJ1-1,CAISEPTLNTEAFF
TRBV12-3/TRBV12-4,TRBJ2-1,CASSFATEGNEQFF
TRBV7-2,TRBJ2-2,CASSLASNRVLAGELFF
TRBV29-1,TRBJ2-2,CSVELAGRYTGELFF
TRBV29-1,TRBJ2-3,CSAGGPSLNTDTQYF
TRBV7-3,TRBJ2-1,CASSLTSADRFSYNEQFF
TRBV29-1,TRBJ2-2,CSVLSWTGPTGELFF
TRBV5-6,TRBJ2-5,CASSSRDRLGQETQYF
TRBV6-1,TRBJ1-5,CASSPYDRGGGQPQHF
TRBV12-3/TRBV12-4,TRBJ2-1,CASSRTGPYNEQFF
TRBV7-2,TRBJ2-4,CASSLAGTSVNIQYF
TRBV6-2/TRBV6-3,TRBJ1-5,CASRDTGGDQPQHF
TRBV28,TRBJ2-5,CASSRLGVQETQYF
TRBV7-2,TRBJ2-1,CASSSRKITRNEQFF
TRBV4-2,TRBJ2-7,CASSQVVDTYEQYF
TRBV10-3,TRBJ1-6,CAIRDGPNSPLHF
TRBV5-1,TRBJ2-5,CASGVQGTETQYF
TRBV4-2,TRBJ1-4,CASSQEGARTLLLKLFF
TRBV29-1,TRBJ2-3,CSVDPTSGGLIGTDTQYF
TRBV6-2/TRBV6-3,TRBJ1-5,CASSYSMGIGNQPQHF
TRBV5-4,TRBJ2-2,CASSPASGGAGLFF
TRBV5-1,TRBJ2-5,CASSLPDRSKETQYF
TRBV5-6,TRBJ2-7,CASSPGTPPYEQYF
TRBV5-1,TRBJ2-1,CASSLPSSSYNEQFF
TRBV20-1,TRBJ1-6,CSATLDRENSPLHF
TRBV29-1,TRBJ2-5,CSVLRQYQETQYF
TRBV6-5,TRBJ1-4,CASSDRGNEKLFF
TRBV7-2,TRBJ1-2,CASSFVSGASNYGYTF
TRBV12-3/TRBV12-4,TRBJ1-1,CASSSRRGLVTEAFF
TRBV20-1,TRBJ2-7,CSATRGVVESYEQYF
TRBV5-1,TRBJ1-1,CASSSREGTEAFF
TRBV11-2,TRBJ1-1,CASSSTGSTEAFF
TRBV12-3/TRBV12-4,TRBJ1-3,CASSFTVPSGSSSGNTIYF
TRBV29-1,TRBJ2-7,CSVDRAAGGSYEQYF
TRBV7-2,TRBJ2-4,CASSLGGAKNIQYF